The clone carrying this T cell receptor (beta chain) was recorded a few times. No antigen is known for it. Time point indicated: patch test 2, 6 weeks after DPC sensitization. Sample treatment: therapeutic diphenylcyclopropenone sensitization with weekly scalp DPC. The data were taken from a study of human T cells and chemical hapten exposure. Points from the study as a whole: Alopecia was present in the donors, so their immune response may differ from healthy people's.

TCRdb independently ran MiXCR on the RACE reads; one entry per CDR3 protein. The table lists more than 85,000 distinct CDR3 sequences, about 10% of them singletons. The receptor was derived from a man aged 40-49 years with alopecia areata. Some clones in this sample may be carry-over from other donors' samples. The sample consisted of whole blood, taken in connection with sensitization to the hapten diphenylcyclopropenone (DPC).

The CDR3 spells CATSDTTGGLDTQYF. CDR3 in DNA: TGTGCCACCAGTGACACGACAGGGGGCTTAGATACGCAGTATTTT. J is TRBJ2-3 and V is TRBV24-1; 10 positions match TRBD1. Germline lookup yields CDR1 KGHDR and CDR2 SFDVKD. The CDR3 is made up of 15 amino acids. Germline trimming cut 4 bases from V and 5 bases from J; bases unmatched to any gene: 5.